This TCR beta chain stems from a study of CD8 T cells in ankylosing spondylitis. General study results and limits: Reportedly, matched ankylosing spondylitis synovial fluid was significantly enriched for disease-linked clones. In peripheral blood, disease-linked CD8+ clones occurred at relatively low frequencies. Within ankylosing spondylitis blood, a TCR beta motif made up of under 10 highly homologous variants appeared to be characteristic.

Remarks on this clonotype: The antigen remains unidentified.

Molecular-barcoded quantitative 5'-RACE produced these TCR beta libraries. TCRdb ran MiXCR on the 5' RACE reads and lists one entry per CDR3 protein. The sample yields hundreds of thousands of distinct CDR3 sequences, approximately 20% seen once. This CDR3 is 14 amino acids long. V was trimmed by 0 bases and J by 6 bases, leaving 12 bases between them. Germline V CDR1 and CDR2: SGHAT, FQDESV (reference sequence). The sequence derives from a male donor with ankylosing spondylitis or in good health (not recorded which). This sequence joins TRBV11-1 and TRBJ2-7, with D perhaps matching TRBD2 (6 bases). What was sequenced was blood, either unsorted or a sorted T cell fraction (not recorded which). CDR3 DNA sequence: TGTGCCAGCAGCTTAGCGGGCGCGGGGAGCGAGCAGTACTTC. As protein: CASSLAGAGSEQYF. Drawing the rest from reference TRBV11-1 and TRBJ2-7, the complete variable domain is EAEVAQSPRYKITEKSQAVAFWCDPISGHATLYWYRQILGQGPELLVQFQDESVVDDSQLPKDRFSAERLKGVDSTLKIQPAELGDSAMYLCASSLAGAGSEQYFGPGTRLTVT.